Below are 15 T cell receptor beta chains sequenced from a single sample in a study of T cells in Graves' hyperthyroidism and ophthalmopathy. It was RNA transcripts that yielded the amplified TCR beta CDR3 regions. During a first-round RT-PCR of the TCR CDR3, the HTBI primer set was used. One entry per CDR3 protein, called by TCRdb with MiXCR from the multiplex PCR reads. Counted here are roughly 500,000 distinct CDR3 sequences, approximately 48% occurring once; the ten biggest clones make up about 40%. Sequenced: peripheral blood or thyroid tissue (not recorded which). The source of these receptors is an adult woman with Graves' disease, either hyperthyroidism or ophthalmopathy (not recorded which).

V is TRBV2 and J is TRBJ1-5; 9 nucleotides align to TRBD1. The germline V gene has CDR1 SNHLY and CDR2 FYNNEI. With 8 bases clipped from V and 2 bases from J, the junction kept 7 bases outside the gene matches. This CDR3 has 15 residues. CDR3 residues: CASSHRGQGNQPQHF. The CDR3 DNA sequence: TGTGCCAGCTCACACAGGGGGCAAGGCAATCAGCCCCAGCATTTT.

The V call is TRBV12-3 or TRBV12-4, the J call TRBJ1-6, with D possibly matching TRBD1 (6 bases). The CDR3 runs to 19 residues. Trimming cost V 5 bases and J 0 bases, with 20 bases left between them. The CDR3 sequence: CASSRGGARLSSYNSPLHF. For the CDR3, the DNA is TGTGCCAGCAGTCGGGGGGGGGCACGACTAAGCTCCTATAATTCACCCCTCCACTTT.

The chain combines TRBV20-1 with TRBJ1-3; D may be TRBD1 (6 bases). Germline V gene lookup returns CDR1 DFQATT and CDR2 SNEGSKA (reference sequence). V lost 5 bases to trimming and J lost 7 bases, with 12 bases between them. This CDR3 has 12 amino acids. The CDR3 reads CSAWTDGNTIYF. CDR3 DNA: TGCAGTGCTTGGACAGACGGGAACACCATATATTTT.

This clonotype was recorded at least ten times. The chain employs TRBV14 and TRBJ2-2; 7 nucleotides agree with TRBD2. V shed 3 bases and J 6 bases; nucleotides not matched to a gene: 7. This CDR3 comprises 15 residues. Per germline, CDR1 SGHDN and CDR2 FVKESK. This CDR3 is CASSHGGSAPGELFF. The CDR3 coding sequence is TGTGCCAGCAGCCATGGCGGGAGTGCCCCCGGGGAGCTGTTTTTT.

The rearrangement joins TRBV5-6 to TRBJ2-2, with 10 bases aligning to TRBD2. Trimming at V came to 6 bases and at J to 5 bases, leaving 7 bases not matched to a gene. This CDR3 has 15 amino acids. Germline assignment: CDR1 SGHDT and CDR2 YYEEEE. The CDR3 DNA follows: TGTGCCAGCACCGTTATAGCGGGGGGTACCGGGGAGCTGTTTTTT. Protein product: CASTVIAGGTGELFF.

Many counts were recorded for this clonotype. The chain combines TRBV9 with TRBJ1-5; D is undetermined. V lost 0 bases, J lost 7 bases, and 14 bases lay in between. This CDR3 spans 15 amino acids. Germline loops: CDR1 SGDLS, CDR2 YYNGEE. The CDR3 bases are TGTGCCAGCAGCGTAGCCCCTGGAGTGGACCAGCCCCAGCATTTT. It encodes CASSVAPGVDQPQHF.

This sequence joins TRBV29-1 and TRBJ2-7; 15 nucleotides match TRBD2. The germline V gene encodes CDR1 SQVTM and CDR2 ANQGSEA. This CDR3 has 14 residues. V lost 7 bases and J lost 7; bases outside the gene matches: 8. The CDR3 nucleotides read TGCAGCGCCGGACTAGCGGGAGGGCCATGGGAGCAGTACTTC. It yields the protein CSAGLAGGPWEQYF.

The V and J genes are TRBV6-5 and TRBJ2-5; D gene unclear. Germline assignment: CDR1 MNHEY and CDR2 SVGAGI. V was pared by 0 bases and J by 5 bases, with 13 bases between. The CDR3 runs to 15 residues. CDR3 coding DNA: TGTGCCAGCAGTTACTCGATCAAGCGTGCTGAGACCCAGTACTTC. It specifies CASSYSIKRAETQYF.

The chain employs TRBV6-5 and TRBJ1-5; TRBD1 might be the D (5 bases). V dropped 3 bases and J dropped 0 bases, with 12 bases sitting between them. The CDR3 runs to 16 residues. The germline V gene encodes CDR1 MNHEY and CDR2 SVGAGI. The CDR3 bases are TGTGCCAGCAGTTATGGGGGAGGGAATAGCAATCAGCCCCAGCATTTT. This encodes CASSYGGGNSNQPQHF.

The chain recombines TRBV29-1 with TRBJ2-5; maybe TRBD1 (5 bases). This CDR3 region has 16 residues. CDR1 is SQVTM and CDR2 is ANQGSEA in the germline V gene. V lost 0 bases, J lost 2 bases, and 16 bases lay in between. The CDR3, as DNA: TGCAGCGTTGAAGATGACTTTCGGGCAGGGCAAGAGACCCAGTACTTC. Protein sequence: CSVEDDFRAGQETQYF. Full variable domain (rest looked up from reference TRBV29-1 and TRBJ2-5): SAVISQKPSRDICQRGTSLTIQCQVDSQVTMMFWYRQQPGQSLTLIATANQGSEATYESGFVIDKFPISRPNLTFSTLTVSNMSPEDSSIYLCSVEDDFRAGQETQYFGPGTRLLVL.

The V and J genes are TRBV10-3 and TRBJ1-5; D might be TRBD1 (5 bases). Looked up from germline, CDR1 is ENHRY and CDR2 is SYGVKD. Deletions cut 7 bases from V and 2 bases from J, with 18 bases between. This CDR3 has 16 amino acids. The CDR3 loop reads CAIKSDTLGGNQPQHF. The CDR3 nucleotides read TGTGCCATCAAATCGGACACCCTCGGCGGCAATCAGCCCCAGCATTTT.

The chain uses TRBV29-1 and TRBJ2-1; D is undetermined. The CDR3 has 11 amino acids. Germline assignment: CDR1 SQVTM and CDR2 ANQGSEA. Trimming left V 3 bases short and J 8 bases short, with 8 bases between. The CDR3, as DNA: TGCAGCGTTGACTGGGCCCATGAGCAGTTCTTC. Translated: CSVDWAHEQFF.

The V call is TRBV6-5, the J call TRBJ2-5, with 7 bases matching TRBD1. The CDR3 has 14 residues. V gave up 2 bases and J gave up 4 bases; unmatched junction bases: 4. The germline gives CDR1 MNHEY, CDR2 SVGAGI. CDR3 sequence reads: CASSYGTVRETQYF. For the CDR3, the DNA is TGTGCCAGCAGTTACGGGACAGTTCGAGAGACCCAGTACTTC.

The CDR3 nucleotides read TGTGCCAGCAGCTGGCAGGGAGGGCCCACCGGGGAGCTGTTTTTT. It yields the protein CASSWQGGPTGELFF. The chain links TRBV7-6 to TRBJ2-2; 7 bases line up with TRBD2. The CDR3 spans 15 residues. J was trimmed by 4 bases and V by 4 bases; bases with no gene match: 6. Germline V gene sequence: CDR1 SGHVS, CDR2 FNYEAQ.

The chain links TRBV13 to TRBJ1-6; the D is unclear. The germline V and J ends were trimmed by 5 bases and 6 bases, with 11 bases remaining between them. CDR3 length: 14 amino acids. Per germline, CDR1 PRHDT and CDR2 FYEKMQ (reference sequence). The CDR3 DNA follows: TGTGCCAGCAGCAGGATGGACGCTAATTCACCCCTCCACTTT. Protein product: CASSRMDANSPLHF. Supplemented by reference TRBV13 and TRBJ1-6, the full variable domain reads AAGVIQSPRHLIKEKRETATLKCYPIPRHDTVYWYQQGPGQDPQFLISFYEKMQSDKGSIPDRFSAQQFSDYHSELNMSSLELGDSALYFCASSRMDANSPLHFGNGTRLTVT.